This is a list of T cell receptor beta chains from one sample in a study of identical twins. Each CDR3 protein gets one entry after TCRdb re-called the 5' RACE reads with MiXCR. In the table there are over 600,000 distinct CDR3 sequences, around 20% of which are singletons. These data also featured in a second study, about T cells expressing NK-cell markers.

The sequencing input was PBMCs. The receptors here all came from a woman between 18 and 30 years old in good health. Both conserved end residues are part of each CDR3. The order of the fields is clone size, V gene, D gene, J gene, CDR3 DNA, CDR3 protein. The D gene is left open where the match is weak. Not every row has a clone size; where given, it reads once, few, many or a size class.

>NA|TRBV20-1|TRBD2|TRBJ2-3
TGCAGTGCCTCATCGACTAGCCCGCGCGGAGATACGCAGTATTTT
CSASSTSPRGDTQYF
>many|TRBV7-9|NA|TRBJ1-1
TGTGCCAGCAACCTCAGGGTGGGAAACACTGAAGCTTTCTTT
CASNLRVGNTEAFF
>many|TRBV27|TRBD1|TRBJ2-7
TGTGCCAGCAGTTTAACGACAGGGTCCTACGAGCAGTACTTC
CASSLTTGSYEQYF
>NA|TRBV28|NA|TRBJ1-2
TGTGCCAGCAGTCCGTACGACACGGTCTATGGCTACACCTTC
CASSPYDTVYGYTF
>few|TRBV18|NA|TRBJ2-5
TGTGCCAGCTCACCATCCGGGACGACCGGCCCGACCCAGTACTTC
CASSPSGTTGPTQYF
>few|TRBV20-1|NA|TRBJ1-1
TGCAGTGCTAGAGAAACTTTGAACACTGAAGCTTTCTTT
CSARETLNTEAFF
>NA|TRBV6-1|TRBD2|TRBJ2-7
TGTGCCAGCAGTGCCATCCCCGGGACTAGCGGTACCTACGAGCAGTACTTC
CASSAIPGTSGTYEQYF
>few|TRBV10-3|NA|TRBJ1-1
TGTGCCATCAGTGAGTCGGGGACTAACACTGAAGCTTTCTTT
CAISESGTNTEAFF
>NA|TRBV7-2|TRBD1|TRBJ1-5
TGTGCCAGCAGCCAGGACTGGACAGGCCGTCAGCCCCAGCATTTT
CASSQDWTGRQPQHF
>few|TRBV27|NA|TRBJ1-1
TGTGCCAGCAGTCCAACGGGCGGGAGGTTGGCTTTCTTT
CASSPTGGRLAFF
>few|TRBV19|NA|TRBJ2-1
TGTGCCAGTAAATGGAGCAATGAGCAGTTCTTC
CASKWSNEQFF
>few|TRBV27|NA|TRBJ2-7
TGTGCCAGCCGGGACTCACAATATCCGTACGAGCAGTACTTC
CASRDSQYPYEQYF
>NA|TRBV5-1|TRBD1|TRBJ2-1
TGCGCCAGCAGCCCCGGACAGGGGAGGAATGAGCAGTTCTTC
CASSPGQGRNEQFF
>few|TRBV12-3/TRBV12-4|NA|TRBJ2-6
TGTGCCAGCAGTGCAACAGGGACCGGGGCCAACGTCCTGACTTTC
CASSATGTGANVLTF
>many|TRBV12-3/TRBV12-4|TRBD1|TRBJ2-2
TGTGCCAGCAGCCTGGACAGGGCTACGGGCACCGGGGAGCTGTTTTTT
CASSLDRATGTGELFF
>NA|TRBV20-1|NA|TRBJ2-7
TGCAGTGCAGAAGCGGGCGGACGTTACGAGCAGTACTTC
CSAEAGGRYEQYF
>few|TRBV5-5|NA|TRBJ1-1
TGTGCCAGCAGCACCGGAGCTAGGGGCATGAACACTGAAGCTTTCTTT
CASSTGARGMNTEAFF
>NA|TRBV9|NA|TRBJ2-6
TGTGCCAGCAGCCCGGGTCCTACCGGGGCCAACGTCCTGACTTTC
CASSPGPTGANVLTF
>NA|TRBV5-1|NA|TRBJ2-7
TGCGCCAGCAGCTTGGGGGTCGGGGGTACAACCTCGGAGCAGTACTTC
CASSLGVGGTTSEQYF
>NA|TRBV27|TRBD2|TRBJ2-1
TGTGCCAGCGCAACGGGGGGAGGGTATGAGCAGTTCTTC
CASATGGGYEQFF
>few|TRBV20-1|NA|TRBJ2-5
TGCAGTGCTATCTCACAGGGCAGGGGAAATGGGGAGACCCAGTACTTC
CSAISQGRGNGETQYF
>NA|TRBV7-8|NA|TRBJ2-5
TGTGCCAGCAGCTTAGCAGTTCTGGAGACCCAGTACTTC
CASSLAVLETQYF
>many|TRBV7-2|NA|TRBJ2-2
TGTGCCAGCAGCTTTGACCTTCGGGACGGGGAGCTGTTTTTT
CASSFDLRDGELFF
>many|TRBV5-1|NA|TRBJ2-5
TGCGCCAGCAGCTCGGGTGCCGGGGAGACCCAGTACTTC
CASSSGAGETQYF
>NA|TRBV9|NA|TRBJ2-5
TGTGCCAGCAGCGTAGAAAACCGTCGGCACCAAGAGACCCAGTACTTC
CASSVENRRHQETQYF
>NA|TRBV6-1|NA|TRBJ2-3
TGTGCCAGCAGGGACCGCTCTATCACAGATACGCAGTATTTT
CASRDRSITDTQYF
>NA|TRBV12-3/TRBV12-4|NA|TRBJ2-7
TGTGCCAGCAGTGCAGAGGGGTTCGGGACCTTCTCCTACGAGCAGTACTTC
CASSAEGFGTFSYEQYF
>NA|TRBV13|NA|TRBJ1-2
TGTGCCAGCAGCTTATCCGGGAACTACTATGGCTACACCTTC
CASSLSGNYYGYTF
>NA|TRBV3-1|NA|TRBJ2-1
TGTGCCAGCAGACAAACAGGACTGAGGGGTCGTAATGAGCAGTTCTTC
CASRQTGLRGRNEQFF
>few|TRBV12-3/TRBV12-4|TRBD2|TRBJ2-6
TGTGCCAGCACCCATTCCTGGGGGGGGTCCGGGGCCAACGTCCTGACTTTC
CASTHSWGGSGANVLTF
>NA|TRBV27|TRBD1|TRBJ2-4
TGTGCCAGCAGGCAGGGGGTCGTAAACATTCAGTACTTC
CASRQGVVNIQYF
>many|TRBV24-1|NA|TRBJ2-2
TGTGCCACCAGTGGTCGGAGCACCGGGGAGCTGTTTTTT
CATSGRSTGELFF
>few|TRBV9|TRBD2|TRBJ2-5
TGTGCCAGCAGCGTCGGGACTAGCGGGGGGATGGAGACCCAGTACTTC
CASSVGTSGGMETQYF
>many|TRBV5-5|TRBD2|TRBJ2-7
TGTGCCAGCAGCCTCCAGCGGGGACTCTCCTACGAGCAGTACTTC
CASSLQRGLSYEQYF
>NA|TRBV5-5|NA|TRBJ2-1
TGTGCCAGCAGCTTCCTGACAGATGAGCAGTTCTTC
CASSFLTDEQFF
>many|TRBV6-5|NA|TRBJ2-3
TGTGCCAGCCGACAGAGCACAGATACGCAGTATTTT
CASRQSTDTQYF
>few|TRBV25-1|NA|TRBJ2-7
TGTGCCAGCAGTGATAGCCGAAGCTCCTACGAGCAGTACTTC
CASSDSRSSYEQYF
>NA|TRBV29-1|TRBD1|TRBJ1-1
TGCAGCGTTGAGAAAGTAGTGGGACAGGGGGCAGGGAACACTGAAGCTTTCTTT
CSVEKVVGQGAGNTEAFF
>few|TRBV6-1|NA|TRBJ1-2
TGTGCCAGCGCCGTGAAGCCAGCTAACTATGGCTACACCTTC
CASAVKPANYGYTF
>few|TRBV11-2|NA|TRBJ2-5
TGTGCCAGCAGGAACGGGGCGGGGGCAGAGACCCAGTACTTC
CASRNGAGAETQYF
>few|TRBV20-1|TRBD2|TRBJ2-3
TGCAGTGCTCGAAGGACTAGCGGGGGGGCTTCAGATACGCAGTATTTT
CSARRTSGGASDTQYF
>NA|TRBV3-1|TRBD2|TRBJ2-5
TGTGCCAGCAGCCAACGGACTAGCGGGAGCAGGGAGACCCAGTACTTC
CASSQRTSGSRETQYF
>NA|TRBV11-2|NA|TRBJ1-2
TGTGCCAGCAGCTTATCCCTGGTTCATGGCTACACCTTC
CASSLSLVHGYTF
>many|TRBV27|TRBD1|TRBJ2-7
TGTGCCAGCAGATCACCGGGACAGGGTTCCTACGAGCAGTACTTC
CASRSPGQGSYEQYF
>few|TRBV5-5|NA|TRBJ1-1
TGTGCCAGCAGCCAAGTTGGGGTGCGCACTGAAGCTTTCTTT
CASSQVGVRTEAFF
>NA|TRBV20-1|NA|TRBJ2-3
TGCAGTGGAGAGGGGGTAGGGGCAGATACGCAGTATTTT
CSGEGVGADTQYF
>NA|TRBV6-2/TRBV6-3|NA|TRBJ2-7
TGTGCCAGCAGTTACCCCTCGGCGGGCGGAGACTACGAGCAGTACTTC
CASSYPSAGGDYEQYF
>many|TRBV29-1|NA|TRBJ2-5
TGCAGCGTTGTGGGAGCCGGGACGCGCCAAGAGACCCAGTACTTC
CSVVGAGTRQETQYF
>NA|TRBV20-1|NA|TRBJ2-5
TGCAGTGCTAGAGATATGGGGCGGGAGACCCAGTACTTC
CSARDMGRETQYF
>NA|TRBV12-3/TRBV12-4|NA|TRBJ2-5
TGTGCCAGCAGTTTAGGGGCAGTGTCGGAGACCCAGTACTTC
CASSLGAVSETQYF